Presented here are 12 T cell receptor beta chains from one specimen sequenced in a study of cytomegalovirus exposure and HLA in healthy donors. 13 Jbeta primers and 60 Vbeta primers were used for the PCR. Produced via immunoSEQ multiplex PCR; TCRdb's table is partial and in-frame only. The sample shows 150,000 to 200,000 clones, around 80% of them seen only once. The specimen was PBMCs. The receptors derive from a woman in her forties in good health and CMV-seronegative.

This chain joins TRBV6-6 and TRBJ1-5, with 8 bases lining up with TRBD1. The CDR3 has 15 residues. With 6 bases clipped from V and 5 bases from J, the junction kept 9 bases outside the gene matches. Germline values: CDR1 MNHNY, CDR2 SVGAGI (reference sequence). DNA for the CDR3: TGTGCCAGCAGCTCGGGACAGGCCTCCGATCAGCCCCAGCATTTT. It is translated as CASSSGQASDQPQHF.

To note about this clone: The junction does not match germline at one end; this may be a read error. The rearrangement joins TRBV11-2 to TRBJ1-4, with 8 bases matching TRBD1. CDR1 and CDR2 (germline): SGHAT, FQNNGV. The CDR3 is 13 residues long. This CDR3 reads CASSFTPGQVKYF. The CDR3 DNA follows: TGTGCCAGCAGCTTTACACCGGGACAGGTGAAGTATTTT.

The V call is TRBV4-1, the J call TRBJ1-2; D gene ambiguous. The V end lost 0 bases, the J end lost 1 base, and 9 bases lay between the germline ends. The CDR3 has 15 residues. CDR1 is MGHRA and CDR2 is YSYEKL in the germline V gene. CDR3 sequence (DNA): TGCGCCAGCAGCCAAGAGAAAGCCATTAACTATGGCTACACCTTC. It encodes CASSQEKAINYGYTF.

The chain links TRBV7-3 to TRBJ1-1; 7 bases align to TRBD1. This CDR3 is built from 14 residues. Trimming at V came to 2 bases and at J to 4 bases, leaving 4 bases not matched to a gene. Germline CDR1 is SGHTA and CDR2 is FQGTGA. The CDR3 here is CASSLGTASTEAFF. In nucleotides, the CDR3 is TGTGCCAGCAGCTTAGGGACAGCGTCCACTGAAGCTTTCTTT. The entire variable domain, with the rest obtained from reference TRBV7-3 and TRBJ1-1, is as follows: GAGVSQTPSNKVTEKGKYVELRCDPISGHTALYWYRQSLGQGPEFLIYFQGTGAADDSGLPNDRFFAVRPEGSVSTLKIQRTERGDSAVYLCASSLGTASTEAFFGQGTRLTVV.

V is TRBV27 and J is TRBJ1-5; 8 nucleotides line up with TRBD1. The length of the CDR3 is 16 residues. Germline CDR1 MNHEY, CDR2 SMNVEV (reference sequence). V shed 5 bases, J shed 4 bases, and the junction held 10 bases outside the gene matches. CDR3 DNA sequence: TGTGCCAGCAGTCCATGGACAGGGAGGATGAATCAGCCCCAGCATTTT. Residues: CASSPWTGRMNQPQHF.

The V gene is TRBV6-5, the J gene TRBJ2-2; 9 bases match TRBD1. V was pared by 4 bases and J by 5 bases, with 5 bases of the junction left unmatched. Per the germline V gene, CDR1 is MNHEY and CDR2 is SVGAGI. This CDR3 is 15 amino acids long. CDR3 sequence reads: CASSSGQGSTGELFF. CDR3 coding DNA: TGTGCCAGCAGTTCTGGACAGGGGAGTACCGGGGAGCTGTTTTTT.

The chain combines TRBV9 with TRBJ2-7, with 7 nucleotides matching TRBD2. Trimming at V came to 4 bases and at J to 7 bases, leaving 14 bases not matched to a gene. CDR3 length equals 15 residues. Germline V gives CDR1 SGDLS, CDR2 YYNGEE. DNA of the CDR3: TGTGCCAGCAGCTGGGGGGGGGACCCTCTGGAAGAGCAGTACTTC. It yields the protein CASSWGGDPLEEQYF.

Only one count was recorded for this clone. This chain joins TRBV18 and TRBJ2-1; possible D gene TRBD1, 5 bases. V dropped 8 bases and J dropped 8 bases, with 16 bases sitting between them. Germline V CDR1 and CDR2: KGHSH, LQKENI. This CDR3 region has 13 residues. The CDR3 nucleotides read TGTGCCAGCCTGATGACAGCCCACGATGAGCAGTTCTTC. Its protein product is CASLMTAHDEQFF.

V usage is TRBV6-4 and J usage is TRBJ1-1, with D unresolved. V was pared by 0 bases and J by 5 bases, with 13 bases between. Germline V CDR1 and CDR2: MRHNA, SNTAGT. This CDR3 contains 15 residues. The CDR3 spells CASSDSTAGRTEAFF. CDR3 in DNA: TGTGCCAGCAGTGACTCGACCGCCGGGAGGACTGAAGCTTTCTTT.

This sequence joins TRBV15 and TRBJ1-4; no reliable D call. This CDR3 spans 13 amino acids. Trimming removed 3 bases from V and 7 bases from J, with 9 bases in between. Per the germline V gene, CDR1 is LNHNV and CDR2 is YYDKDF (reference sequence). DNA for the CDR3: TGTGCCACCAGCAGGTCGGGTTTTGAAAAACTGTTTTTT. Its protein is CATSRSGFEKLFF. Full variable domain (remainder filled in from reference TRBV15 and TRBJ1-4): DAMVIQNPRYQVTQFGKPVTLSCSQTLNHNVMYWYQQKSSQAPKLLFHYYDKDFNNEADTPDNFQSRRPNTSFCFLDIRSPGLGDTAMYLCATSRSGFEKLFFGSGTQLSVL.

This CDR3 reads CASSLTASGRAGEQFF. The CDR3 DNA is TGTGCCAGCAGCTTAACAGCTAGCGGGAGGGCGGGTGAGCAGTTCTTC. The chain has TRBV7-3 and TRBJ2-1, with 12 nucleotides matching TRBD2. The J segment lost 9 bases and the V segment lost 0 bases, leaving 6 bases of the junction unmatched. The CDR3 has 16 residues. Germline V gene sequence: CDR1 SGHTA, CDR2 FQGTGA.

This clone has only one observation. This chain uses TRBV2 with TRBJ1-4, with 10 bases fitting TRBD1. Germline trimming cut 3 bases from V and 7 bases from J; bases unmatched to any gene: 2. The CDR3 loop spans 14 amino acids. Germline V gives CDR1 SNHLY, CDR2 FYNNEI. Written as DNA, the CDR3 is TGTGCCAGCAGTGACGGGACAGGGGTTGAAAAACTGTTTTTT. It encodes CASSDGTGVEKLFF.